A selection of T cell receptor beta chains follows, all from one sample in a study of T cell responses to AZD1222 COVID-19 vaccine. The method was immunoSEQ multiplex PCR; TCRdb's version includes in-frame clones alone and lacks a portion of them. The table lists approximately 150,000 clones, less than 95% of them singletons. Sequences were derived from peripheral blood, sampled on day 0 of AZD1222 vaccination. Receptors were obtained from an adult in good health. Each CDR3 is given with its conserved first and last residue. D genes are given only for firm matches. Size is stated for part of the rows, as once, few or many counts, or as a class when the clone is expanded.

.	TRBV20-1	.	TRBJ1-2	CSARIGSVYTF	TGCAGTGCTAGGATTGGGTCGGTCTACACCTTC
.	TRBV5-3	.	TRBJ1-1	CARSSYRLENTEAFF	TGTGCCAGAAGCTCTTACAGGTTAGAGAACACTGAAGCTTTCTTT
.	TRBV12-3/TRBV12-4	.	TRBJ1-1	CASRTRQVEAFF	TGTGCCAGCAGGACACGACAGGTTGAAGCTTTCTTT
.	TRBV18	.	TRBJ1-1	CASSSNTEAFF	TGTGCCAGCTCTTCCAACACTGAAGCTTTCTTT
TRBD1	TRBV5-6	.	TRBJ1-6	CASSWKPGQGSSPLHF	TGTGCCAGCAGCTGGAAACCGGGACAGGGATCTTCACCCCTCCACTTT
.	TRBV5-1	.	TRBJ2-7	CASSPSGSPSEQYF	TGCGCCAGCAGCCCGTCGGGGTCCCCCTCCGAGCAGTACTTC
TRBD2	TRBV7-3	.	TRBJ2-3	CASSAGLVGADTQYF	TGTGCCAGCAGCGCAGGACTAGTCGGTGCAGATACGCAGTATTTT
.	TRBV7-6	.	TRBJ1-2	CASSARQGKNYGYTF	TGTGCCAGCAGCGCACGGCAGGGCAAGAACTATGGCTACACCTTC
.	TRBV3-1/TRBV3-2	.	TRBJ1-2	CASSPTRGRTYGYTF	TGTGCCAGCAGCCCCACCAGAGGACGGACCTATGGCTACACCTTC
TRBD1	TRBV29-1	.	TRBJ1-1	CSVDLRTGDTEAFF	TGCAGCGTTGATTTGAGGACAGGGGACACTGAAGCTTTCTTT
TRBD1	TRBV19	.	TRBJ1-4	CATRTGYEKLFF	TGTGCCACTCGGACAGGGTATGAAAAACTGTTTTTT
.	TRBV19	.	TRBJ1-4	CASSIMGATNEKLFF	TGTGCCAGTAGTATTATGGGGGCAACTAATGAAAAACTGTTTTTT
TRBD2	TRBV11-3	.	TRBJ2-1	CASSPGGGYSYNEQFF	TGTGCCAGCAGCCCGGGGGGAGGGTACTCCTACAATGAGCAGTTCTTC
TRBD1	TRBV7-9	once	TRBJ2-7	CASSSPSGQRSYEQYF	TGTGCCAGCAGCTCTCCCTCGGGACAGAGGTCCTACGAGCAGTACTTC
TRBD2	TRBV3-1/TRBV3-2	few	TRBJ2-3	CASSDRDYTDTQYF	TGTGCCAGCAGCGACCGGGACTACACAGATACGCAGTATTTT
.	TRBV5-5	.	TRBJ1-5	CASSFGGGDQPQHF	TGTGCCAGCAGCTTCGGGGGTGGGGATCAGCCCCAGCATTTT
.	TRBV6-5	once	TRBJ1-5	CASRAAGSNQPQHF	TGTGCCAGCAGGGCAGCCGGGAGCAATCAGCCCCAGCATTTT
.	TRBV6-1	.	TRBJ2-1	CASSELLASNEQFF	TGTGCCAGCAGTGAATTACTAGCCTCCAATGAGCAGTTCTTC
.	TRBV18	.	TRBJ2-5	CASSPREETQYF	TGTGCCAGCTCACCTAGGGAAGAGACCCAGTACTTC
TRBD1	TRBV5-8	.	TRBJ2-5	CASSPIWGQGGETQYF	TGTGCCAGCAGCCCCATATGGGGACAGGGAGGAGAGACCCAGTACTTC